This section outlines one TCR beta chain sequence together with its context. Only in-frame clones appear in the TCRdb table, and some are missing; sequencing was by immunoSEQ multiplex PCR. This sample has 25,000 to 35,000 clones, with around 90% found just once. With 6 bases removed from V and 0 bases from J, the gap between germline ends came to 9 bases. The length of the CDR3 is 14 residues. Germline V lookup: CDR1 SGDLS, CDR2 YYNGEE. The sample originates from a study of multiple sclerosis patients with progressive multifocal leukoencephalopathy. The time point denotes: before natalizumab initiation.

The sample taken for sequencing was PBMCs. The sequence was obtained from a human donor with multiple sclerosis. The chain combines TRBV9 with TRBJ2-2; the D is unclear. Here the CDR3 DNA reads TGTGCCAGCAAGTTTAGACCGAACACCGGGGAGCTGTTTTTT. Amino acid sequence: CASKFRPNTGELFF.